Presented here are 30 T cell receptor beta chains from one specimen sequenced in a study of PD-1 blockade in classical Hodgkin lymphoma. Time point noted: newly diagnosed, previously untreated cHL patient sample. Clones were sequenced by immunoSEQ multiplex PCR, and TCRdb holds only the in-frame ones, with some missing. The profile shows 20,000 to 25,000 clones, around 94% of them singletons. The sequenced material came from peripheral blood mononuclear cells (PBMCs). The origin of the receptors is a human donor with classical Hodgkin lymphoma.

J is TRBJ1-1 and V is TRBV9; TRBD1 is a possible D gene (5 bases). Per the germline V gene, CDR1 is SGDLS and CDR2 is YYNGEE. V was clipped by 0 bases and J by 1 base, with 13 bases between them. The CDR3 totals 16 residues. The CDR3: CASSVGQPNSNTEAFF. The CDR3 DNA reads as TGTGCCAGCAGCGTAGGACAGCCAAACTCGAACACTGAAGCTTTCTTT.

V is TRBV18 and J is TRBJ1-5; tentatively, D is TRBD1 (5 bases). The germline V gene has CDR1 KGHSH and CDR2 LQKENI. This CDR3 contains 14 residues. Trimming left V 3 bases short and J 1 base short, with 7 bases between. The CDR3 is CASSPGVSNQPQHF. The CDR3 region has the DNA TGTGCCAGCTCACCGGGGGTAAGCAATCAGCCCCAGCATTTT.

This clone was counted between two and nine times. The V gene is TRBV6-5, the J gene TRBJ1-2; 8 nucleotides match TRBD1. The junction had 6 bases not matched to a gene; V was cut back by 11 bases and J by 7 bases. The CDR3 is made up of 11 amino acids. Looked up from germline, CDR1 is MNHEY and CDR2 is SVGAGI. The DNA of the CDR3 is TGTGCCGTTTCAGGGGGCCTTGGCTACACCTTC. Translation: CAVSGGLGYTF.

The gene calls are TRBV28 and TRBJ2-1, with D unresolved. V lost 2 bases and J 0 bases, leaving 8 bases between the germline ends. Germline V gene data show CDR1 as MDHEN and CDR2 as SYDVKM. This CDR3 has 15 residues. The CDR3 region has the DNA TGTGCCAGCAGTTTAGGCTATAGCTCCTACAATGAGCAGTTCTTC. Translated: CASSLGYSSYNEQFF.

The chain joins TRBV2 to TRBJ2-2, with 11 bases matching TRBD2. CDR3 length: 15 residues. After removal of 5 bases from V and 5 bases from J, the junction contained 4 bases not matched to a gene. Germline V gene data show CDR1 as SNHLY and CDR2 as FYNNEI. The CDR3 nucleotides are TGTGCCAGCAGTCGTCTAGCGGGAGGAACCGGGGAGCTGTTTTTT. Its protein product is CASSRLAGGTGELFF.

The gene calls are TRBV5-6 and TRBJ1-4; D remains unclear. The CDR3 has 15 residues. CDR1 is SGHDT, CDR2 YYEEEE, per germline. V was cut by 0 bases and J by 7 bases, with 13 bases left in between. CDR3 region: CASSLDRVGGEKLFF. The CDR3 DNA reads TGTGCCAGCAGCTTGGATCGGGTAGGAGGTGAAAAACTGTTTTTT.

This sequence joins TRBV21-1 and TRBJ2-7; the table's D gene call, TRBD2, was not cross checked with the DNA. TRBV21-1 is marked as a pseudogene. The CDR3 runs 10 residues. CDR3 nucleotides: TGTGCCAGCAGCAAACGGGAGCAGTACTTC. This encodes CASSKREQYF.

This chain uses TRBV6-5 with TRBJ1-2; D unclear. Germline CDR1 is MNHEY and CDR2 is SVGAGI. The CDR3 spans 14 residues. Trimming removed 5 bases at V and 4 bases at J, with 14 bases between. The CDR3, as DNA: TGTGCCAGCAGTGTCGCCAACCGCGGCTATGGCTACACCTTC. Residues: CASSVANRGYGYTF.

The chain couples TRBV18 to TRBJ1-1, with TRBD1 matching over 7 bases. The CDR3 is 15 residues long. Germline CDR1 KGHSH, CDR2 LQKENI. V lost 4 bases and J lost 0; bases outside the gene matches: 5. The CDR3 DNA reads TGTGCCAGCTCACGACGCCAGGGGGTGAACACTGAAGCTTTCTTT. It codes for CASSRRQGVNTEAFF.

DNA for the CDR3: TGTGCCAGCAGCAAAGTTATCCCGGGACAGGGAGGCTACACCTTC. Translated: CASSKVIPGQGGYTF. V is TRBV21-1 and J is TRBJ1-2; the D call of TRBD1 is as the table states it, not checked on the DNA. TRBV21-1 is flagged as a pseudogene. CDR3 length: 15 amino acids.

This clone came up once. V and J are TRBV13 and TRBJ2-7; TRBD2 matches 7 bases. There are 16 residues in the CDR3. Germline V lookup: CDR1 PRHDT, CDR2 FYEKMQ (reference sequence). With V trimmed by 6 bases and J by 2 bases, 13 bases remained unmatched. The CDR3 bases are TGTGCCAGCAGTTTTTTTAGGGGACGGGGGGCCTACGAGCAGTACTTC. This translates into CASSFFRGRGAYEQYF.

The chain carries TRBV27 and TRBJ1-5, with D maybe TRBD1 (6 bases). V lost 6 bases and J 3 bases, leaving 18 bases between the germline ends. Germline CDR1 is MNHEY and CDR2 is SMNVEV (reference sequence). The CDR3 sequence is 16 residues long. The CDR3, as DNA: TGTGCCAGCAGCCGGAACTTCGGACAGTCCAATCAGCCCCAGCATTTT. Encoded protein: CASSRNFGQSNQPQHF.

The sample holds one count of this clone. The chain joins TRBV19 to TRBJ1-1; D remains ambiguous. This CDR3 is 13 amino acids long. Trimming took 4 bases from V and 3 from J, leaving 9 bases between them. From germline, CDR1 is LNHDA and CDR2 SQIVND (reference sequence). CDR3 loop: CASSTDGDTEAFF. CDR3 coding DNA: TGTGCCAGTAGTACGGACGGTGACACTGAAGCTTTCTTT.

The chain uses TRBV5-4 and TRBJ2-7; 9 nucleotides agree with TRBD1. J lost 6 bases, V lost 0 bases, and 4 bases had no gene match. The CDR3 runs 14 residues. Germline V lookup: CDR1 SGHNT, CDR2 YYREEE (reference sequence). Written as DNA, the CDR3 is TGTGCCAGCAGCTTGGTAGGGACAGGGTTCGAGCAGTACTTC. Amino acids: CASSLVGTGFEQYF. The full variable domain, completed using reference TRBV5-4 and TRBJ2-7, is ETGVTQSPTHLIKTRGQQVTLRCSSQSGHNTVSWYQQALGQGPQFIFQYYREEENGRGNFPPRFSGLQFPNYSSELNVNALELDDSALYLCASSLVGTGFEQYFGPGTRLTVT.

J is TRBJ1-3 and V is TRBV19; the D gene is possibly TRBD1 (5 bases). Trimming left V 6 bases short and J 4 bases short, with 13 bases between. CDR3 length equals 14 residues. Germline CDR1 LNHDA, CDR2 SQIVND (reference sequence). CDR3 in DNA: TGTGCCAGTAGACAAGGGGTCGTCGGAAACACCATATATTTT. Its translation: CASRQGVVGNTIYF.

DNA for the CDR3: TGTGCCAGCAGAAACAGAGTGAACACTGAAGCTTTCTTT. Translation gives CASRNRVNTEAFF. The chain has TRBV28 and TRBJ1-1; D is unresolved. This CDR3 spans 13 amino acids. Trimming removed 6 bases at V and 0 bases at J, with 8 bases between. Per the germline V gene, CDR1 is MDHEN and CDR2 is SYDVKM.

The gene calls are TRBV7-9 and TRBJ2-1; 13 bases map to TRBD2. The length of the CDR3 is 17 residues. V lost 2 bases to trimming and J lost 2 bases; unmatched junction nucleotides: 3. Germline CDR1 and CDR2: SEHNR and FQNEAQ (reference sequence). The DNA for the CDR3 is TGTGCCAGCAGCTTACCGACTAGCGGGAGGACCTACAATGAGCAGTTCTTC. This codes for CASSLPTSGRTYNEQFF. Looking up the rest from reference TRBV7-9 and TRBJ2-1 gives the full variable domain: DTGVSQNPRHKITKRGQNVTFRCDPISEHNRLYWYRQTLGQGPEFLTYFQNEAQLEKSRLLSDRFSAERPKGSFSTLEIQRTEQGDSAMYLCASSLPTSGRTYNEQFFGPGTRLTVL.

This chain uses TRBV28 with TRBJ1-5, with D perhaps TRBD1 (6 bases). V was cut by 4 bases and J by 2 bases, with 9 bases left in between. The CDR3 is 14 residues long. Germline lookup yields CDR1 MDHEN and CDR2 SYDVKM. The CDR3 sequence: CASSSGAGNQPQHF. The CDR3, as DNA: TGTGCCAGCAGTTCGGGGGCGGGCAATCAGCCCCAGCATTTT.

V usage is TRBV19 and J usage is TRBJ1-1; D is unclear. The CDR3 is made up of 15 amino acids. V gave up 0 bases and J gave up 4 bases, with 12 bases separating them. Per the germline V gene, CDR1 is LNHDA and CDR2 is SQIVND (reference sequence). The CDR3 DNA follows: TGTGCCAGTAGTATAGATTATACGGGGAGCACTGAAGCTTTCTTT. Encoded protein: CASSIDYTGSTEAFF.

The CDR3 spells CATSSFAGGPYEQYF. The CDR3 DNA is TGTGCCACCTCCTCCTTCGCGGGAGGTCCCTACGAGCAGTACTTC. The chain couples TRBV6-6 to TRBJ2-7; TRBD2 matches at 8 bases. J lost 2 bases, V lost 10 bases, and 13 bases had no gene match. The CDR3 runs to 15 residues. Per the germline V gene, CDR1 is MNHNY and CDR2 is SVGAGI (reference sequence).

The rearrangement uses TRBV27 and TRBJ1-2; D is perhaps TRBD1 (5 bases). The CDR3 is 14 amino acids. V dropped 4 bases and J dropped 3 bases, with 12 bases sitting between them. CDR1 and CDR2 from the germline V gene are MNHEY and SMNVEV (reference sequence). This chain's CDR3 is CASSSGWGHYGYTF. For the CDR3, the DNA is TGTGCCAGCAGTTCTGGATGGGGACACTATGGCTACACCTTC.

J is TRBJ1-5 and V is TRBV9; TRBD1 matches 9 bases. Per the germline V gene, CDR1 is SGDLS and CDR2 is YYNGEE. The CDR3 length is 16 residues. Germline trimming cut 3 bases from V and 4 bases from J; bases unmatched to any gene: 8. The CDR3 DNA reads as TGTGCCAGCAGCGCGGATACAGGGGGCGCGAATCAGCCCCAGCATTTT. Translating it yields CASSADTGGANQPQHF.

The chain is built from TRBV5-1 and TRBJ1-3, with D uncertain. The germline V and J ends were trimmed by 1 base and 0 bases, with 8 bases remaining between them. CDR3 size: 15 residues. CDR1 is SGHRS, CDR2 YFSETQ, per germline. CDR3 DNA: TGCGCCAGCAGCTTGAAAGGAACCTCTGGAAACACCATATATTTT. This sequence encodes CASSLKGTSGNTIYF.

The chain is built from TRBV4-3 and TRBJ2-3; D not certain. V dropped 1 base and J dropped 7 bases, with 9 bases sitting between them. This CDR3 is built from 13 residues. The germline CDR1 and CDR2 sequences are LGHNA and YSLEER. CDR3 sequence reads: CASSQGRSNTQYF. DNA of the CDR3: TGCGCCAGCAGCCAAGGACGTAGCAATACGCAGTATTTT.

The J gene is TRBJ1-1, the V gene TRBV14, with D hard to call. CDR1 is SGHDN, CDR2 FVKESK, per germline. V was pared by 7 bases and J by 7 bases, with 13 bases between. The CDR3 has 12 amino acids. CDR3 in DNA: TGTGCCAGCACTCGAACGGGCGGTGAAGCTTTCTTT. The encoded protein is CASTRTGGEAFF.

This chain joins TRBV5-5 and TRBJ2-3; D is ambiguous. CDR3 length: 15 amino acids. Germline-derived CDR1 and CDR2 are SGHKS and YYEKEE (reference sequence). V was clipped by 3 bases and J by 1 base, with 12 bases between them. The CDR3 here is CASSYRDARTDTQYF. CDR3 in DNA: TGTGCCAGCAGCTACCGCGACGCCCGCACAGATACGCAGTATTTT.

V is TRBV4-3 and J is TRBJ2-7, with TRBD1 matching 8 bases. This CDR3 is 15 amino acids long. CDR1 is LGHNA, CDR2 YSLEER, per germline. Losses at the gene ends were 1 base for V and 5 bases for J; bases not matched to a gene: 7. Here the CDR3 reads CASSQGLDRVDEQYF. CDR3 coding DNA: TGCGCCAGCAGCCAAGGATTGGACAGGGTCGACGAGCAGTACTTC.

The J gene is TRBJ2-3, the V gene TRBV7-2; D is ambiguous. CDR1 and CDR2 from the germline V gene are SGHTA and FQGNSA. The CDR3 sequence is 15 residues long. V lost 3 bases, J lost 2 bases, and 12 bases lay in between. The CDR3 DNA sequence: TGTGCCAGCAGCTTCAGACGGTCTTCCACAGATACGCAGTATTTT. This encodes CASSFRRSSTDTQYF.

V gene TRBV25-1 combines with J gene TRBJ2-7; D is unclear. The length of the CDR3 is 11 residues. V lost 7 bases, J lost 3 bases, and 7 bases lay in between. Per the germline V gene, CDR1 is MGHDK and CDR2 is SYGVNS. The CDR3 reads CASTENYEQYF. The CDR3 nucleotides are TGTGCCAGCACCGAGAACTACGAGCAGTACTTC.

V and J are TRBV30 and TRBJ1-3; TRBD1 agrees at 8 bases. V lost 4 bases, J lost 2 bases, and 4 bases stayed unmatched. There are 14 residues in the CDR3. Germline CDR1 and CDR2: GTSNPN and SVGIG (reference sequence). CDR3: CAWKPTGAGNTIYF. As DNA, the CDR3 is TGTGCCTGGAAACCGACAGGGGCTGGAAACACCATATATTTT.